The 20 T cell receptor beta chains listed next were all sequenced from one sample in a study of human T cells and chemical hapten exposure. The authors' total RNA extraction used unfractionated whole blood. What the library attached to individual cDNA molecules were unique molecular identifiers. TCRdb reprocessed the reads via MiXCR and lists one record per CDR3 protein. The sample carries about 120,000 distinct CDR3 sequences, 8.5% recorded once. The sequenced sample was whole blood. The origin of the receptors is a human donor in good health. Some clones in this sample may be carry-over from other donors' samples.

This clonotype occurred many times. The genes are TRBV12-3 or TRBV12-4 and TRBJ2-1; D not certain. Trimming shortened V by 2 bases and J by 7 bases, and 6 bases separated the two germline ends. There are 12 residues in the CDR3. CDR3 in amino acids: CASSLNGNEQFF. CDR3 DNA sequence: TGTGCCAGCAGTTTAAACGGGAATGAGCAGTTCTTC.

This clonotype occurred a few times. Here the CDR3 DNA reads TGTGCCAGCAGCTTCAACGGAAATCTCTATGGCTACACCTTC. It codes for CASSFNGNLYGYTF. This chain connects TRBV5-8 to TRBJ1-2; D is unresolved. This CDR3 has 14 amino acids. V was shortened by 2 bases and J by 4 bases, with 12 bases between the two germline ends. Germline V gene lookup returns CDR1 SGHTS and CDR2 YDEGEE.

This clonotype turned up a few times. This chain uses TRBV4-1 with TRBJ1-2; D unresolved. V lost 3 bases and J lost 4, with 12 bases in between. Germline V gene lookup returns CDR1 MGHRA and CDR2 YSYEKL. The CDR3 is 14 residues long. Here the CDR3 reads CASSQVRSTYGYTF. For the CDR3, the DNA is TGCGCCAGCAGCCAGGTCAGATCTACCTATGGCTACACCTTC.

The V and J genes are TRBV5-1 and TRBJ2-2; no firm D call. Per the germline V gene, CDR1 is SGHRS and CDR2 is YFSETQ. V was cut by 0 bases and J by 0 bases, with 9 bases left in between. The CDR3 sequence is 16 residues long. The CDR3: CASSLEVGANTGELFF. CDR3 in DNA: TGCGCCAGCAGCTTGGAGGTCGGAGCGAACACCGGGGAGCTGTTTTTT. Full variable domain (remainder filled in from reference TRBV5-1 and TRBJ2-2): KAGVTQTPRYLIKTRGQQVTLSCSPISGHRSVSWYQQTPGQGLQFLFEYFSETQRNKGNFPGRFSGRQFSNSRSEMNVSTLELGDSALYLCASSLEVGANTGELFFGEGSRLTVL.

The CDR3 region has the DNA TGTGCCAGCAGTTTTACCGGGACAGGGATCCACGAGCAGTACTTC. Translating it yields CASSFTGTGIHEQYF. The chain is built from TRBV6-5 and TRBJ2-7, with 9 positions matching TRBD1. Germline values: CDR1 MNHEY, CDR2 SVGAGI. CDR3 length: 15 residues. V shed 4 bases, J shed 5 bases, and the junction held 9 bases outside the gene matches.

This clonotype was counted at least ten times. V usage is TRBV6-6 and J usage is TRBJ2-3, with 12 bases lining up with TRBD1. V shed 3 bases and J 4 bases; nucleotides not matched to a gene: 5. The CDR3 has 16 residues. Germline-derived CDR1 and CDR2 are MNHNY and SVGAGI (reference sequence). CDR3 in DNA: TGTGCCAGCAGTTATCCGGGACAGGGGGCTGCAGATACGCAGTATTTT. It codes for CASSYPGQGAADTQYF.

This clonotype came up a few times. J is TRBJ2-4 and V is TRBV10-3; 7 nucleotides agree with TRBD1. The CDR3 has 11 amino acids. The trim removed 3 bases at V and 15 bases at J, leaving 5 bases unmatched. CDR1 is ENHRY and CDR2 is SYGVKD in the germline V gene. CDR3 amino acids: CAISDDRVAYF. DNA of the CDR3: TGTGCCATCAGTGACGACAGGGTGGCGTACTTC.

V is TRBV9 and J is TRBJ2-6; possibly TRBD2 for D (6 bases). The ends were cut back, 4 bases at V and 2 bases at J, with 16 bases in the middle. CDR3 length: 17 residues. Per the germline V gene, CDR1 is SGDLS and CDR2 is YYNGEE. The CDR3 coding sequence is TGTGCCAGCAGCCCAGGCGGAGGGGTAACTGGGGCCAACGTCCTGACTTTC. Amino acids: CASSPGGGVTGANVLTF.

In its sample, this clonotype was seen many times. This chain uses TRBV20-1 with TRBJ1-3, with 10 bases aligning to TRBD1. The V gene's germline CDR1 is DFQATT and CDR2 SNEGSKA (reference sequence). J gave up 6 bases and V 1 base, and 0 bases lay outside the gene matches. The CDR3 extends over 13 amino acids. The CDR3 here is CSARGQGANTIYF. The CDR3 nucleotides are TGCAGTGCTAGAGGACAGGGGGCAAACACCATATATTTT.

This chain uses TRBV20-1 with TRBJ1-5; 7 positions match TRBD1. Looked up from germline, CDR1 is DFQATT and CDR2 is SNEGSKA (reference sequence). V lost 2 bases and J lost 4; bases outside the gene matches: 5. The CDR3 is made up of 14 amino acids. CDR3 nucleotide sequence: TGCAGTGCTAGACGACAGGGTTCAAATCAGCCCCAGCATTTT. Amino acids: CSARRQGSNQPQHF.

This clonotype was recorded a few times. The V gene is TRBV20-1, the J gene TRBJ1-4; D gene unclear. The CDR3 runs to 15 residues. Germline CDR1 and CDR2: DFQATT and SNEGSKA (reference sequence). Trimming removed 3 bases from V and 4 bases from J, with 15 bases in between. CDR3 DNA: TGCAGTGCTAGGGGGAGGGTATCGGGTAATGAAAAACTGTTTTTT. Protein sequence: CSARGRVSGNEKLFF.

This clonotype was detected many times. This chain uses TRBV7-9 with TRBJ1-1; a weak D match, TRBD1 (6 bases). Germline values: CDR1 SEHNR, CDR2 FQNEAQ (reference sequence). There are 15 residues in the CDR3. The ends were cut back, 2 bases at V and 2 bases at J, with 12 bases in the middle. This chain's CDR3 is CASSLTGHLNTEAFF. The CDR3 DNA follows: TGTGCCAGCAGCTTAACGGGACACCTAAACACTGAAGCTTTCTTT.

This clonotype occurred many times. The gene calls are TRBV4-2 and TRBJ1-6; a weak D match, TRBD1 (6 bases). Trimming left V 2 bases short and J 7 bases short, with 12 bases between. CDR1 is LGHNA and CDR2 is YNFKEQ in the germline V gene. This CDR3 is 15 amino acids long. The CDR3 DNA reads as TGTGCCAGCAGCCAATCAGGGGATGGAAATTCACCCCTCCACTTT. Its protein is CASSQSGDGNSPLHF.

This clonotype was observed a few times. At one end, the junction sequence differs from germline, possibly due to a read error. The CDR3, as DNA: TGCACCAGCGCCGTACGGGATTTTTACGAGCAGTACTTC. Amino acid sequence: CTSAVRDFYEQYF. The genes are TRBV5-1 and TRBJ2-7; tentative D call: TRBD2 (5 bases). CDR1 is SGHRS, CDR2 YFSETQ, per germline. There are 13 residues in the CDR3.

This chain joins TRBV10-3 and TRBJ2-2; D could derive from TRBD1 or TRBD2 (5 bases each). CDR3 length: 15 amino acids. V lost 5 bases and J 5 bases, leaving 15 bases between the germline ends. From germline, CDR1 is ENHRY and CDR2 SYGVKD. CDR3 loop: CAISSTAAGTGELFF. CDR3 coding DNA: TGTGCCATCAGTTCGACAGCGGCGGGTACCGGGGAGCTGTTTTTT.

There are many counts of this clonotype. The V call is TRBV4-1, the J call TRBJ1-1; 7 bases match TRBD1. This CDR3 comprises 15 residues. Losses at the gene ends were 1 base for V and 1 base for J; bases not matched to a gene: 3. CDR1 and CDR2 from the germline V gene are MGHRA and YSYEKL. CDR3 sequence: CASSQVGQANTEAFF. For the CDR3, the DNA is TGCGCCAGCAGCCAAGTCGGACAGGCGAACACTGAAGCTTTCTTT.

The chain joins TRBV5-4 to TRBJ2-3, with TRBD2 identical over 8 bases. The V and J ends lost 3 bases and 6 bases, in that order; junction bases with no gene match: 6. The CDR3 sequence is 14 residues long. CDR1 SGHNT and CDR2 YYREEE come from the germline V gene (reference sequence). CDR3 in amino acids: CASSSGLDPDTQYF. CDR3 DNA: TGTGCCAGCAGCTCGGGACTAGACCCCGATACGCAGTATTTT.

The chain couples TRBV7-9 to TRBJ2-1, with D maybe TRBD2 (5 bases). The CDR3 runs to 15 residues. Germline V gene sequence: CDR1 SEHNR, CDR2 FQNEAQ (reference sequence). Trimming removed 5 bases from V and 0 bases from J, with 11 bases in between. This CDR3 reads CASSAGPSSYNEQFF. The CDR3 nucleotides read TGTGCCAGCAGCGCGGGCCCCAGCTCCTACAATGAGCAGTTCTTC.

V gene TRBV7-9 combines with J gene TRBJ2-7; possibly TRBD1 or TRBD2 for D (5 bases each). Trimming pared 5 bases from V and 3 bases from J, leaving 20 bases between. Germline assignment: CDR1 SEHNR and CDR2 FQNEAQ (reference sequence). The CDR3 is 16 residues long. The CDR3 loop reads CASSIVGEVSNYEQYF. The CDR3 coding sequence is TGTGCCAGCAGCATCGTGGGGGAAGTTAGTAACTACGAGCAGTACTTC.

Ten or more counts support this clonotype. The chain uses TRBV10-2 and TRBJ2-7, with D possibly matching TRBD1 (5 bases). CDR1 and CDR2 from the germline V gene are WSHSY and SAAADI. The CDR3 contains 12 residues. Trimming took off 4 bases at V and 6 bases at J, with 10 bases between the two ends. CDR3 bases: TGCGCCAGCAGTGGTTCAGGGATCGAGCAGTACTTC. Amino acid sequence: CASSGSGIEQYF.